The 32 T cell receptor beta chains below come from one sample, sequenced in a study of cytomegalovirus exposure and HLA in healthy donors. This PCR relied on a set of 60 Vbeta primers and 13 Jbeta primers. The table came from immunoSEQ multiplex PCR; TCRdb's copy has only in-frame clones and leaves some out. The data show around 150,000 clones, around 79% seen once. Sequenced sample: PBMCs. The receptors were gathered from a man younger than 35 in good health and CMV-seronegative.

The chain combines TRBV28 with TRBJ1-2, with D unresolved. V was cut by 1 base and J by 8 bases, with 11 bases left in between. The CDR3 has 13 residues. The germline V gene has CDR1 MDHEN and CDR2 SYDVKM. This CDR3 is CASSLLGMTGYTF. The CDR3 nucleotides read TGTGCCAGCAGTTTATTGGGCATGACAGGCTACACCTTC.

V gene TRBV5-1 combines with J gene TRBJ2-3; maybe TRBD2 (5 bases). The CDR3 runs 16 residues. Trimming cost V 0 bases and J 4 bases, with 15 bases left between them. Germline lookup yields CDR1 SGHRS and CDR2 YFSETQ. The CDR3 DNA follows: TGCGCCAGCAGCTTGGCCGGACTGCTCGGTCCAGATACGCAGTATTTT. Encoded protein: CASSLAGLLGPDTQYF.

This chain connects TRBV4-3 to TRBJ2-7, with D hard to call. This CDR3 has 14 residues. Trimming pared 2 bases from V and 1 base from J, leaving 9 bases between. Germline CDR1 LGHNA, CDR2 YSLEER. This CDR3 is CASSQKVTSYEQYF. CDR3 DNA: TGCGCCAGCAGCCAAAAAGTCACTTCCTACGAGCAGTACTTC.

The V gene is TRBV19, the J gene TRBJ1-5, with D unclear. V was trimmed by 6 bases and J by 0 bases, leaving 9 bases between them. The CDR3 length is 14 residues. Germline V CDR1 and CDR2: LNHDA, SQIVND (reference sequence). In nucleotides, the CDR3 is TGTGCCAGTAGCCCTCAGGTTAGCAATCAGCCCCAGCATTTT. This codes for CASSPQVSNQPQHF. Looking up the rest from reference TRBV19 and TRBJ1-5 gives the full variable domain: DGGITQSPKYLFRKEGQNVTLSCEQNLNHDAMYWYRQDPGQGLRLIYYSQIVNDFQKGDIAEGYSVSREKKESFPLTVTSAQKNPTAFYLCASSPQVSNQPQHFGDGTRLSIL.

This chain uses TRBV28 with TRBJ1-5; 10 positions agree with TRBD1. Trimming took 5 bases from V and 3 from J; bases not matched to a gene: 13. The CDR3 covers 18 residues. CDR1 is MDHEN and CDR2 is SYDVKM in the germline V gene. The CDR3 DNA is TGTGCCAGCAGTCCCCCGGGACAGGGGTCTTATAACAATCAGCCCCAGCATTTT. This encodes CASSPPGQGSYNNQPQHF.

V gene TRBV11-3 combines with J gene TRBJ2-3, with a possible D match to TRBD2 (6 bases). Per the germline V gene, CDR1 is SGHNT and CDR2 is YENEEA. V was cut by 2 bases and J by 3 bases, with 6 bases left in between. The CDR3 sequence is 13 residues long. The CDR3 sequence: CASSLRGTDTQYF. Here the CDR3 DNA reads TGTGCCAGCAGCTTACGGGGGACAGATACGCAGTATTTT. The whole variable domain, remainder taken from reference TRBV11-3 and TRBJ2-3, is EAGVVQSPRYKIIEKKQPVAFWCNPISGHNTLYWYLQNLGQGPELLIRYENEEAVDDSQLPKDRFSAERLKGVDSTLKIQPAELGDSAVYLCASSLRGTDTQYFGPGTRLTVL.

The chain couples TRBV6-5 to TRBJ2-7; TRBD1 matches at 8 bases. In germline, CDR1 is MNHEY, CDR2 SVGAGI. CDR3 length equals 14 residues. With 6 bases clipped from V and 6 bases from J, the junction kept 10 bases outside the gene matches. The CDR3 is CASSPTGASLEQYF. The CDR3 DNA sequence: TGTGCCAGCAGCCCGACAGGGGCTTCCCTCGAGCAGTACTTC.

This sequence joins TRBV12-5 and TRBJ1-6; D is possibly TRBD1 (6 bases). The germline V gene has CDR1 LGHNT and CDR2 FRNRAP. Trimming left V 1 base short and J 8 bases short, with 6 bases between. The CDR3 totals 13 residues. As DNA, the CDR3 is TGTGCTAGTGGTTTGGAGGGGGATTCACCCCTCCACTTT. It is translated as CASGLEGDSPLHF.

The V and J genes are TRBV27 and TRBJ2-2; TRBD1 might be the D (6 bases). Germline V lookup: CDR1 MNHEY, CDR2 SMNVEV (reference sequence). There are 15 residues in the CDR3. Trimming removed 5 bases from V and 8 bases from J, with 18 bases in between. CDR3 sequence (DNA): TGTGCCAGCAGTCTTAGGGCCCGGACAGAAGGGGAGCTGTTTTTT. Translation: CASSLRARTEGELFF.

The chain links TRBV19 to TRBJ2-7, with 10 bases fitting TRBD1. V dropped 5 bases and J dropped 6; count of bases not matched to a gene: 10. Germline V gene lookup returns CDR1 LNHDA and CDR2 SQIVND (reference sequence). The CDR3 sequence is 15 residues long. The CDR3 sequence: CASSVAGTGDVEQYF. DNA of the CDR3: TGTGCCAGTAGTGTGGCCGGGACAGGGGATGTCGAGCAGTACTTC.

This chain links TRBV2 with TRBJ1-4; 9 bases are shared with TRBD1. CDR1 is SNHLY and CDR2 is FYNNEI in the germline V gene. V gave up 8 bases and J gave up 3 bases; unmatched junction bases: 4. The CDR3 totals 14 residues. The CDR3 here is CASRGTGPNEKLFF. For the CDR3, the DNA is TGTGCCAGCCGGGGGACAGGGCCTAATGAAAAACTGTTTTTT. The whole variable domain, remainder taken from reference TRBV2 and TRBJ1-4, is EPEVTQTPSHQVTQMGQEVILRCVPISNHLYFYWYRQILGQKVEFLVSFYNNEISEKSEIFDDQFSVERPDGSNFTLKIRSTKLEDSAMYFCASRGTGPNEKLFFGSGTQLSVL.

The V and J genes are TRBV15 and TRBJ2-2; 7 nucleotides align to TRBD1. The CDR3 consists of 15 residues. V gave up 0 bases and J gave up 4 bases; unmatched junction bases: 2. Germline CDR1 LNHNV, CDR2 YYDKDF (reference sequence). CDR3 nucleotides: TGTGCCACCAGCAGAGACAGGGGGTCCACCGGGGAGCTGTTTTTT. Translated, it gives CATSRDRGSTGELFF.

The DNA for the CDR3 is TGTGCCAGCAGCTTTGGGGCCTCCTACGAGCAGTACTTC. Amino acids: CASSFGASYEQYF. The chain employs TRBV5-4 and TRBJ2-7, with a weak D call TRBD1 (5 bases). This CDR3 region has 13 residues. V was shortened by 2 bases and J by 0 bases, with 6 bases between the two germline ends. CDR1 and CDR2 from the germline V gene are SGHNT and YYREEE (reference sequence).

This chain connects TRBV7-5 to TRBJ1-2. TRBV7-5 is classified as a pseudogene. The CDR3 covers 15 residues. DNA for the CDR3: TGTGTCAGAAGCCCTCCGGGAGGGTGTGACTATGGCTACACCTTC. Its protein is CVRSPPGGCDYGYTF.

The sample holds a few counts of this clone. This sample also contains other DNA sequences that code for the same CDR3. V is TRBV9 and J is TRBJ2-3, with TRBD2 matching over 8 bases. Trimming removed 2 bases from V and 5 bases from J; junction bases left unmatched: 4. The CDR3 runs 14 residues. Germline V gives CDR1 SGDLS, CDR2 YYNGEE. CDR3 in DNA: TGTGCCAGCAGCGTTAGCGGGAAGTTAGATACGCAGTATTTT. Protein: CASSVSGKLDTQYF.

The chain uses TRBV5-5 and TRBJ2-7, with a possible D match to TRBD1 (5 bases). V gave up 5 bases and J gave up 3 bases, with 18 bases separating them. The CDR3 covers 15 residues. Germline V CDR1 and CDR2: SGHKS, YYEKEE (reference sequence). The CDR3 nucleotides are TGTGCCAGCAGACCCACCCCCGAGCAGGGCTACGAGCAGTACTTC. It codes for CASRPTPEQGYEQYF.

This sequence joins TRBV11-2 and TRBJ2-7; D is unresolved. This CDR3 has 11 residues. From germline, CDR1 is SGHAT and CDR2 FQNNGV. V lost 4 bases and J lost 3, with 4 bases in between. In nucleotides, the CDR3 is TGTGCCAGCAGCTCCCACTACGAGCAGTACTTC. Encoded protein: CASSSHYEQYF.

CDR3 in DNA: TGTGCCAGCAGTTACCTTGGCAATCAGCCCCAGCATTTT. Residues: CASSYLGNQPQHF. The chain combines TRBV6-5 with TRBJ1-5; no definite D call. Germline loops: CDR1 MNHEY, CDR2 SVGAGI. Trimming left V 2 bases short and J 2 bases short, with 4 bases between. The CDR3 spans 13 residues.

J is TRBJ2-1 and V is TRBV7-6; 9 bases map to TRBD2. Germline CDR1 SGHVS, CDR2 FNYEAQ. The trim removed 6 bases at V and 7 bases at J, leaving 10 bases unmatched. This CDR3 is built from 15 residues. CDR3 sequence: CASSLPGLAANEQFF. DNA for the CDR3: TGTGCCAGCAGTTTGCCGGGACTAGCAGCTAATGAGCAGTTCTTC.

The CDR3: CASSSSLVAGESVNEQFF. Written as DNA, the CDR3 is TGTGCCAGCAGCTCAAGTTTGGTAGCGGGAGAGTCTGTGAATGAGCAGTTCTTC. The chain links TRBV7-6 to TRBJ2-1; TRBD2 matches at 9 bases. The CDR3 is 18 amino acids. The junction had 17 bases not matched to a gene; V was cut back by 4 bases and J by 7 bases. Germline V lookup: CDR1 SGHVS, CDR2 FNYEAQ.

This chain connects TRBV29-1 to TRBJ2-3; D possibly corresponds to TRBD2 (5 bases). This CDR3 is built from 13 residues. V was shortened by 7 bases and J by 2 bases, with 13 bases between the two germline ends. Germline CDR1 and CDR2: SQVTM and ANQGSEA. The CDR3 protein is CSGTTAVTDTQYF. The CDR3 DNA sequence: TGCAGCGGAACAACAGCGGTCACAGATACGCAGTATTTT.

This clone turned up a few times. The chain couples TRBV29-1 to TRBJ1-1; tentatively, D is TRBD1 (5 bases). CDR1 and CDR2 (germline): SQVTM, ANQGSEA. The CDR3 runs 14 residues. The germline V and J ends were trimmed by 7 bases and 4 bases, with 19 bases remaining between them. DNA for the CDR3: TGCAGCGCCACCGAATACGGGGGGAGCACTGAAGCTTTCTTT. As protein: CSATEYGGSTEAFF. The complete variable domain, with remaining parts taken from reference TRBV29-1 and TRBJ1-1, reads SAVISQKPSRDICQRGTSLTIQCQVDSQVTMMFWYRQQPGQSLTLIATANQGSEATYESGFVIDKFPISRPNLTFSTLTVSNMSPEDSSIYLCSATEYGGSTEAFFGQGTRLTVV.

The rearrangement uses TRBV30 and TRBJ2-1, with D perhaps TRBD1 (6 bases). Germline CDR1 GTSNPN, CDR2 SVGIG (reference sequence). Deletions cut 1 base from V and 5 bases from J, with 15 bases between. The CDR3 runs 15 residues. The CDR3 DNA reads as TGTGCCTGGAGTGGCTTCCGGGACATTCACAATGAGCAGTTCTTC. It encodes CAWSGFRDIHNEQFF. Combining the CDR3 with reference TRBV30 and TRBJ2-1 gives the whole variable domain SQTIHQWPATLVQPVGSPLSLECTVEGTSNPNLYWYRQAAGRGLQLLFYSVGIGQISSEVPQNLSASRPQDRQFILSSKKLLLSDSGFYLCAWSGFRDIHNEQFFGPGTRLTVL.

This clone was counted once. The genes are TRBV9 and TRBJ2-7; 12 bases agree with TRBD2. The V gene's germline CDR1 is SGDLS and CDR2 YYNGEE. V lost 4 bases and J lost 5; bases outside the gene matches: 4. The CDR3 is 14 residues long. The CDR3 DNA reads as TGTGCCAGCAGCTCCGGACTAGCGGGACACGAGCAGTACTTC. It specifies CASSSGLAGHEQYF.

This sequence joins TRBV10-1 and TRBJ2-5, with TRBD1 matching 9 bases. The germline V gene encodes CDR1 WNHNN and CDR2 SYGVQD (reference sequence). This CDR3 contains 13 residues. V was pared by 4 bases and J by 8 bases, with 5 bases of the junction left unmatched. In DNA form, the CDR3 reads TGCGCCAGCAGTGCGGACAGGGGTTACACCCAGTACTTC. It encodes CASSADRGYTQYF.

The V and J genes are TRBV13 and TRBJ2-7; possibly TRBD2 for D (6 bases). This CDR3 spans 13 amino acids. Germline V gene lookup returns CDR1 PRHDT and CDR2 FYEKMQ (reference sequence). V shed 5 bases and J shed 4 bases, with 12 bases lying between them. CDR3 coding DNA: TGTGCCAGCAGCATCGGGACTCCTTACGAGCAGTACTTC. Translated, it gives CASSIGTPYEQYF.

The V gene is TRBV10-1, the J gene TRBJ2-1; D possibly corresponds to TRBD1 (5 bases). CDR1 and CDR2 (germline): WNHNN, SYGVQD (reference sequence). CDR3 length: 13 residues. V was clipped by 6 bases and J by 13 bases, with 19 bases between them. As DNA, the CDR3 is TGCGCCAGCAGCGCCGGGCAGGGTTATACCCAGTTCTTC. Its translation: CASSAGQGYTQFF.

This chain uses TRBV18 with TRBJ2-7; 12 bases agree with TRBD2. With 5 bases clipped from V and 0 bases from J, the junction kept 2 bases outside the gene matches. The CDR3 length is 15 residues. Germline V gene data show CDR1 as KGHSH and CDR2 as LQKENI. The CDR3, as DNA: TGTGCCAGCTCAAAGACTAGCGGGAGCTCCTACGAGCAGTACTTC. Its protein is CASSKTSGSSYEQYF.

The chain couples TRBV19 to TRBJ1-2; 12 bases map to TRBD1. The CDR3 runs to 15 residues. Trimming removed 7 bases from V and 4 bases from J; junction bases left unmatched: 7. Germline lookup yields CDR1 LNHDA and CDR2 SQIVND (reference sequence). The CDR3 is CASNPGTGGFYGYTF. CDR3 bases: TGTGCCAGTAACCCCGGGACAGGGGGCTTCTATGGCTACACCTTC.

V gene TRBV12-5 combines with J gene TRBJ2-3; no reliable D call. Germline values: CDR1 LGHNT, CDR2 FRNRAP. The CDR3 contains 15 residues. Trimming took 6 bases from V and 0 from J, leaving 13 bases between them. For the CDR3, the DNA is TGTGCTAGTGGCTCCGACTCCACTAGCACAGATACGCAGTATTTT. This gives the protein CASGSDSTSTDTQYF.

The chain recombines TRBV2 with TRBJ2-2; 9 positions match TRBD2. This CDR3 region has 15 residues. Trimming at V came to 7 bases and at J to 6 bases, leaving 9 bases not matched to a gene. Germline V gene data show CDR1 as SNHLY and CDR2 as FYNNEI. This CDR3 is CASNEASGIAGELFF. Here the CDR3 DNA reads TGTGCCAGCAACGAGGCTAGCGGGATCGCCGGGGAGCTGTTTTTT.

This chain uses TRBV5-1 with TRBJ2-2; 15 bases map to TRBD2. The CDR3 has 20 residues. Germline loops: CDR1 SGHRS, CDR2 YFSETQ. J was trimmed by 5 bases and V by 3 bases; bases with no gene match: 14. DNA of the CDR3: TGCGCCAGCAGCTCGGTTGGACTAGCGGGAGGGCCCATGGGGACCGGGGAGCTGTTTTTT. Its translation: CASSSVGLAGGPMGTGELFF.